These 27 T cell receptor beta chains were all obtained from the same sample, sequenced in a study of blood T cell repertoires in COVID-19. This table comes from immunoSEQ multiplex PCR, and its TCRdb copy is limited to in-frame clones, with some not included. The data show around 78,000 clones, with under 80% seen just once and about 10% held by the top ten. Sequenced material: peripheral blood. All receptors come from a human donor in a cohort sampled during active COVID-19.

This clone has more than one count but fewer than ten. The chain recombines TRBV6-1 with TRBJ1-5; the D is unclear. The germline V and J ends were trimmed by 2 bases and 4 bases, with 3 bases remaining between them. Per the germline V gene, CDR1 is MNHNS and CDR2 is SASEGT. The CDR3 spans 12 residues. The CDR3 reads CASSELNQPQHF. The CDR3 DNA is TGTGCCAGCAGTGAATTAAATCAGCCCCAGCATTTT.

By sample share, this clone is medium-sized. The CDR3 is CASSINSQGPLYEQYF. The CDR3 DNA is TGTGCCAGTAGTATAAACTCACAGGGGCCTCTCTACGAGCAGTACTTC. The rearrangement links TRBV19 to TRBJ2-7, with 7 bases fitting TRBD1. Germline V CDR1 and CDR2: LNHDA, SQIVND (reference sequence). The ends lost 2 bases at V and 3 bases at J; junction bases unmatched: 10. CDR3 size: 16 residues. Full variable domain (remainder filled in from reference TRBV19 and TRBJ2-7): DGGITQSPKYLFRKEGQNVTLSCEQNLNHDAMYWYRQDPGQGLRLIYYSQIVNDFQKGDIAEGYSVSREKKESFPLTVTSAQKNPTAFYLCASSINSQGPLYEQYFGPGTRLTVT.

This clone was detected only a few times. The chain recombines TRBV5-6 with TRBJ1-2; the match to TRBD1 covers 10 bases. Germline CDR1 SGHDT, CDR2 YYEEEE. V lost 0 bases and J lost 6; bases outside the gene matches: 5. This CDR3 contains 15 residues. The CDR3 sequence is CASSLGPGQGNGYTF. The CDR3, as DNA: TGTGCCAGCAGCTTGGGGCCGGGACAGGGGAATGGCTACACCTTC.

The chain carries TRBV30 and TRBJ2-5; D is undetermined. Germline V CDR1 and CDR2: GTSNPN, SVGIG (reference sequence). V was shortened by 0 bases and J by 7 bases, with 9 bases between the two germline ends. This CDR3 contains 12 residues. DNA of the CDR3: TGTGCCTGGAGTGTCCAGAAGTCGACCCAGTACTTC. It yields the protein CAWSVQKSTQYF.

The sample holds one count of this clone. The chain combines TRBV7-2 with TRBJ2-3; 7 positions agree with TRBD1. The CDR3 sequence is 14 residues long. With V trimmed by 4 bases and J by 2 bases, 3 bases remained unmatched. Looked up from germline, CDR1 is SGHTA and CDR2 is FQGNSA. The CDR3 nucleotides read TGTGCCAGCAGCTGGGACAGCTCCACAGATACGCAGTATTTT. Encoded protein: CASSWDSSTDTQYF.

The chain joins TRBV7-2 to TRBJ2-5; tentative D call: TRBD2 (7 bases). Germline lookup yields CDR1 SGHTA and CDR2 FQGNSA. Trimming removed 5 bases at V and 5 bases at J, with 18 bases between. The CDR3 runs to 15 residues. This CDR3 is CASSTRRGRWETQYF. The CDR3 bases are TGTGCCAGCAGCACAAGGCGGGGGCGCTGGGAGACCCAGTACTTC.

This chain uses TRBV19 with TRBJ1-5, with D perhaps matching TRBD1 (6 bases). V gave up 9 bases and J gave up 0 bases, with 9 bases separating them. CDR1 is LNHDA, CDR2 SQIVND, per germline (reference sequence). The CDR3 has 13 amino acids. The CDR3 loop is CASGQFSNQPQHF. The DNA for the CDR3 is TGTGCCAGCGGACAGTTTAGCAATCAGCCCCAGCATTTT.

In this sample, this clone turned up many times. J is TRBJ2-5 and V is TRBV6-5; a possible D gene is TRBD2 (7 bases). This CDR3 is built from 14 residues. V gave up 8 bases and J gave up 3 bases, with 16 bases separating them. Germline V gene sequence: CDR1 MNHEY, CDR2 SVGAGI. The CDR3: CASATRGGEETQYF. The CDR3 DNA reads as TGTGCCAGCGCAACTAGGGGGGGAGAAGAGACCCAGTACTTC.

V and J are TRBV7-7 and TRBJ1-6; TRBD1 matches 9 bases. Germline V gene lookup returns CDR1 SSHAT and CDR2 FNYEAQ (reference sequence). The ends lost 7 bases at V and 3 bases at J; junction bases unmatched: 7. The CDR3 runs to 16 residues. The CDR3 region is CASTTGTGIYNSPLHF. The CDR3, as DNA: TGTGCCAGCACCACCGGGACAGGGATCTATAATTCACCCCTCCACTTT.

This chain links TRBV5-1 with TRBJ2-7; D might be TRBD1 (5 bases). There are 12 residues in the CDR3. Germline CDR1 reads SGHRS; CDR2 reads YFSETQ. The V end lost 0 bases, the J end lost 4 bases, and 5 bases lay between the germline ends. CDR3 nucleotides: TGCGCCAGCAGCTTGGACAGGTACGAGCAGTACTTC. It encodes CASSLDRYEQYF.

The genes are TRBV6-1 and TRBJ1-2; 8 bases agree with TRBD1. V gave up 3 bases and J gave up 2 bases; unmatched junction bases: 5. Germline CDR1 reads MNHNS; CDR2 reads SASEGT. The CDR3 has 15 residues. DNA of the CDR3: TGTGCCAGCAGTGAGGAGACAGGGGCAAACTATGGCTACACCTTC. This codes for CASSEETGANYGYTF.

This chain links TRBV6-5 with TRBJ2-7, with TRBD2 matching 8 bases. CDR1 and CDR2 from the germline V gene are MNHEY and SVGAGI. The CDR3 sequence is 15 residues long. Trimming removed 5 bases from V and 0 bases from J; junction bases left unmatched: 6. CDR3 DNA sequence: TGTGCCAGCAGTACCCCGGGGGGGTCCTCCTACGAGCAGTACTTC. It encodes CASSTPGGSSYEQYF.

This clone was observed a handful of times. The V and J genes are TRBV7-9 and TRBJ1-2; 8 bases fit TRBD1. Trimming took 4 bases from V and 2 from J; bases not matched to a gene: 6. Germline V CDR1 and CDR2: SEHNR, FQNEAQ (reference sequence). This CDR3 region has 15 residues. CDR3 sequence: CASSSGQGGNYGYTF. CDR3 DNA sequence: TGTGCCAGCAGCTCAGGACAGGGAGGCAACTATGGCTACACCTTC.

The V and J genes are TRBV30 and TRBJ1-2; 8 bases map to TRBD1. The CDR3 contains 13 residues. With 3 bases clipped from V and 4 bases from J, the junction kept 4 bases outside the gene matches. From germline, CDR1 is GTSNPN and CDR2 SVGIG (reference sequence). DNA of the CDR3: TGTGCCTGGAGCCGGGACAGGCCCTATGGCTACACCTTC. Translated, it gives CAWSRDRPYGYTF.

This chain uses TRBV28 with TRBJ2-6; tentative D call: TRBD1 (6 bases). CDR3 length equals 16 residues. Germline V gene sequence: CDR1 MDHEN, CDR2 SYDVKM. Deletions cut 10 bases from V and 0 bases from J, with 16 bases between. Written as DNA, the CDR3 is TGTGCCACCCTGGGGGACATTACCTCTGGGGCCAACGTCCTGACTTTC. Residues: CATLGDITSGANVLTF.

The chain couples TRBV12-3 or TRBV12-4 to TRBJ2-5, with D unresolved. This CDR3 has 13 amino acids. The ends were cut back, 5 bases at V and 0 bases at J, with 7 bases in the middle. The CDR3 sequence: CASSGPNQETQYF. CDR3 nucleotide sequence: TGTGCCAGCAGTGGGCCAAACCAAGAGACCCAGTACTTC.

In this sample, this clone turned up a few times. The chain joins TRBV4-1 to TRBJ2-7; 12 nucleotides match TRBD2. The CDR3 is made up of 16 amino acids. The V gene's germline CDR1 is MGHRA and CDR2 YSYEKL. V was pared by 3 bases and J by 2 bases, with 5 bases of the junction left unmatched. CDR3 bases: TGCGCCAGCAGCCAGGCCCCTAGCGGGGGGGCCTACGAGCAGTACTTC. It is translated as CASSQAPSGGAYEQYF.

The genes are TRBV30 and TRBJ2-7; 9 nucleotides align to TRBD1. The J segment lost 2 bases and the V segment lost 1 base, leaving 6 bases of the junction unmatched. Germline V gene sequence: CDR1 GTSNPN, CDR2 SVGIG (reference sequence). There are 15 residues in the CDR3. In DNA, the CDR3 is TGTGCCTGGAGTGCCCCGGGACAGGGTGCCTACGAGCAGTACTTC. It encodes CAWSAPGQGAYEQYF.

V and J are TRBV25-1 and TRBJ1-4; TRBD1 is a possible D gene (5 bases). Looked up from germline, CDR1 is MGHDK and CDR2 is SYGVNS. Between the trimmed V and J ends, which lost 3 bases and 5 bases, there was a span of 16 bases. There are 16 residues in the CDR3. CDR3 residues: CASSDPGGTVNEKLFF. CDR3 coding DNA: TGTGCCAGCAGTGACCCTGGGGGGACGGTAAATGAAAAACTGTTTTTT.

CDR3 coding DNA: TGTGCCAGCAGCTTTAGGGGGGGCTCGCACTACGAGCAGTACTTC. Amino acid sequence: CASSFRGGSHYEQYF. The chain couples TRBV7-9 to TRBJ2-7; a possible D gene is TRBD2 (7 bases). Trimming left V 3 bases short and J 3 bases short, with 15 bases between. This CDR3 has 15 residues. Germline V CDR1 and CDR2: SEHNR, FQNEAQ (reference sequence).

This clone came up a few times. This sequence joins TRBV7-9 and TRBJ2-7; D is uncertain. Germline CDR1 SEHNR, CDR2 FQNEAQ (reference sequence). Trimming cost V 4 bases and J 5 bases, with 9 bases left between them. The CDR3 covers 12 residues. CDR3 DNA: TGTGCCAGCAGCTACACAAATCACGAGCAGTACTTC. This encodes CASSYTNHEQYF. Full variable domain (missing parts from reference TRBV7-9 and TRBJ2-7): DTGVSQNPRHKITKRGQNVTFRCDPISEHNRLYWYRQTLGQGPEFLTYFQNEAQLEKSRLLSDRFSAERPKGSFSTLEIQRTEQGDSAMYLCASSYTNHEQYFGPGTRLTVT.

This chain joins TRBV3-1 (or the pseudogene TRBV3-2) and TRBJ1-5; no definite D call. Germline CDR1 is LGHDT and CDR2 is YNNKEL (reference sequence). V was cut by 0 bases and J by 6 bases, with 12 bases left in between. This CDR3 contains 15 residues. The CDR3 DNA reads TGTGCCAGCAGCCAAGATCGGTGTGGTATTCAGCCCCAGCATTTT. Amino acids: CASSQDRCGIQPQHF.

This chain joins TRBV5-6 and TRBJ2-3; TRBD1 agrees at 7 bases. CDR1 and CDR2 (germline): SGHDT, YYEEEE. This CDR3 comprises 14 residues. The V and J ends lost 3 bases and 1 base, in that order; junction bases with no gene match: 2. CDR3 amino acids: CASSSGQGTDTQYF. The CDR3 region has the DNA TGTGCCAGCAGCTCCGGACAGGGCACAGATACGCAGTATTTT.

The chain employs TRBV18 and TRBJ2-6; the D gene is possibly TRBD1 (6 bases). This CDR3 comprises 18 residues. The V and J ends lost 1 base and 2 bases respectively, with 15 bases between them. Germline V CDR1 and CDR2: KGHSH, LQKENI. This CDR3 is CASSPRAGDPPGANVLTF. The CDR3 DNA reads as TGTGCCAGCTCACCACGCGCAGGGGATCCCCCTGGGGCCAACGTCCTGACTTTC.

The DNA of the CDR3 is TGTGCCAGCTCACCACCGGACGCGGGGCTAGCCAAAAACATTCAGTACTTC. This sequence encodes CASSPPDAGLAKNIQYF. The J gene is TRBJ2-4, the V gene TRBV18; TRBD2 is a possible D gene (6 bases). The ends were cut back, 0 bases at V and 0 bases at J, with 12 bases in the middle. The CDR3 is 17 residues long. The germline V gene has CDR1 KGHSH and CDR2 LQKENI.

CDR3 residues: CASSPVPGVMNQPQHF. CDR3 DNA: TGCGCCAGCAGCCCGGTGCCGGGGGTAATGAATCAGCCCCAGCATTTT. This chain uses TRBV5-1 with TRBJ1-5; D possibly corresponds to TRBD1 (5 bases). Germline CDR1 SGHRS, CDR2 YFSETQ. CDR3 length: 16 residues. V was clipped by 4 bases and J by 4 bases, with 18 bases between them.

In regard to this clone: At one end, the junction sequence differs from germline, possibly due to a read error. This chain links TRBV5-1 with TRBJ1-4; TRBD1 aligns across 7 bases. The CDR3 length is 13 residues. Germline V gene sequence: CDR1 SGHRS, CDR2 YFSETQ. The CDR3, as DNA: TGCGCCAGCAGCCCCGACCAGGACAGGTCCCTATTCTTT. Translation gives CASSPDQDRSLFF.